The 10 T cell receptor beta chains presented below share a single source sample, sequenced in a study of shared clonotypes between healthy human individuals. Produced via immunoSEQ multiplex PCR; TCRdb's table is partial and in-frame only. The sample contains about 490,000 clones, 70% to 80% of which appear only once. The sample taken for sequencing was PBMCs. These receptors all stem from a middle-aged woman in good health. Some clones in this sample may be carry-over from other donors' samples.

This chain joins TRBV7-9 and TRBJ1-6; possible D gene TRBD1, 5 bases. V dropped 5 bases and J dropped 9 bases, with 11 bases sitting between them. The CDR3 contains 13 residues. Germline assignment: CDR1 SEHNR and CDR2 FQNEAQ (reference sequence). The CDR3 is CASSLDGGSPLHF. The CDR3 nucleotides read TGTGCCAGCAGCCTAGATGGGGGTTCACCCCTCCACTTT.

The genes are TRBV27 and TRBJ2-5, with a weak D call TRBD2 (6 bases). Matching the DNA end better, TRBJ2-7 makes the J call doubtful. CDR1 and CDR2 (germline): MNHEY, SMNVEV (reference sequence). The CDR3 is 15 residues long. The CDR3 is CASSSKWTTSYEQYF. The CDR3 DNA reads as TGTGCCAGCAGTTCGAAATGGACTACCAGCTACGAGCAGTACTTC.

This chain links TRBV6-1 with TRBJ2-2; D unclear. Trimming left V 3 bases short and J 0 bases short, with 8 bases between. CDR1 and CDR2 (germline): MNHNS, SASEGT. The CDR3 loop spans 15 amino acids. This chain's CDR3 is CASSEDLANTGELFF. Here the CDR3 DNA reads TGTGCCAGCAGTGAGGACCTCGCGAACACCGGGGAGCTGTTTTTT.

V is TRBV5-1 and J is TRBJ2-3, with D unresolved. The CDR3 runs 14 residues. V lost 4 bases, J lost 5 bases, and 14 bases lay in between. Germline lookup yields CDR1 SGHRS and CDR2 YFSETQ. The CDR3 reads CASSPYLLGDTQYF. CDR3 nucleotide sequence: TGCGCCAGCAGCCCCTACCTATTGGGAGATACGCAGTATTTT.

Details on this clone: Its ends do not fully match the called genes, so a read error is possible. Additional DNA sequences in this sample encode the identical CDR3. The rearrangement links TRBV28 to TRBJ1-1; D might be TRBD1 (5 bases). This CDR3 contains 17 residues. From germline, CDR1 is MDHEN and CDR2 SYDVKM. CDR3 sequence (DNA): TGTGCCAGCAGCTTATGGAGCGGGCGAGGGGAGAACACTGAAGCTTTCTTT. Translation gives CASSLWSGRGENTEAFF.

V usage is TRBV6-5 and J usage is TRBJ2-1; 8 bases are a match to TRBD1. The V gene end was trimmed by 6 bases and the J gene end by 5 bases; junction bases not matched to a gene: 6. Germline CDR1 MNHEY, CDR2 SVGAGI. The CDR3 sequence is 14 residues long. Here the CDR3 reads CASRSGGPNNEQFF. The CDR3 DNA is TGTGCCAGCAGATCAGGGGGCCCCAACAATGAGCAGTTCTTC.

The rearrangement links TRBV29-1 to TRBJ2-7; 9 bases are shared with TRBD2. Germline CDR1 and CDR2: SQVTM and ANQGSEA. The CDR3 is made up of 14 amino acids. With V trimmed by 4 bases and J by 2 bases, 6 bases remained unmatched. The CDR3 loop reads CSVALAGKTYEQYF. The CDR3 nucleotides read TGCAGCGTTGCCCTAGCGGGAAAAACCTACGAGCAGTACTTC.

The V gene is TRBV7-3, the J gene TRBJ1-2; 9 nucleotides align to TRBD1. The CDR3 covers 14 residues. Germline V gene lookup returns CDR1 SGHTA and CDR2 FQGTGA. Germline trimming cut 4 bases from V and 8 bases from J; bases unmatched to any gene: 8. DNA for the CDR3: TGTGCCAGCAGCTGGGGACAGGGTGAGGGCGGCTACACCTTC. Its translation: CASSWGQGEGGYTF.

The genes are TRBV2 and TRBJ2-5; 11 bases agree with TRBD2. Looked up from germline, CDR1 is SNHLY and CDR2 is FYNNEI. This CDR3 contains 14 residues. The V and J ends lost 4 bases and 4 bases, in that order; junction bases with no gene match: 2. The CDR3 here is CASSGLAGRETQYF. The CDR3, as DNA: TGTGCCAGCAGTGGACTAGCGGGACGAGAGACCCAGTACTTC.

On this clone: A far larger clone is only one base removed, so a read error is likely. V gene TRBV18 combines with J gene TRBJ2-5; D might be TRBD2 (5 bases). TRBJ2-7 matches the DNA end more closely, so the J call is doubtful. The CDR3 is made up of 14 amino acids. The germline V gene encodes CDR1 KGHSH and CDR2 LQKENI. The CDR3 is CASSPIARAYEQYF. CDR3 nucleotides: TGTGCCAGCTCACCTATAGCGAGAGCCTACGAGCAGTACTTC.